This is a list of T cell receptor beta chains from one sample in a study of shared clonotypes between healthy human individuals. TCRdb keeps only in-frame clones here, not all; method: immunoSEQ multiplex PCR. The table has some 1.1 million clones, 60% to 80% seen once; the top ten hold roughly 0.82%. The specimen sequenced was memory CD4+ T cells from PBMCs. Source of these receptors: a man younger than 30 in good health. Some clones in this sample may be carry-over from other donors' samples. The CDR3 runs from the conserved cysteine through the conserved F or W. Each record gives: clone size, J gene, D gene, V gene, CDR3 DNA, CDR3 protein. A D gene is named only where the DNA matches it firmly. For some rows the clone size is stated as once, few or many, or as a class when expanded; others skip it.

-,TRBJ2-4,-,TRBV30,TGTGCCTGGAGTCAGGGCAGGGAGGACATTCAGTACTTC,CAWSQGREDIQYF
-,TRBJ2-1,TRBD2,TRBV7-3,TGTGCCAGCAGCTTAGGGACTAATTACAATGAGCAGTTCTTC,CASSLGTNYNEQFF
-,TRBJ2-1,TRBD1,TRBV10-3,TGTGCCATCAACTCGGACAGGGGGCGCGATGAGCAGTTCTTC,CAINSDRGRDEQFF
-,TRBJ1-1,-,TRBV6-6,TGTGCCAGCAGTAGAGGCACCGGGACTGAAGCTTTCTTT,CASSRGTGTEAFF
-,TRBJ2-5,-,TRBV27,TGTGCCAGCAGTTTAAGGTTGGGGGCTGGGGAGACCCAGTACTTC,CASSLRLGAGETQYF
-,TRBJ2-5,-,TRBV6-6,TGTGCCAGCAGCCGTGGACAAGGCGAGACCCAGTACTTC,CASSRGQGETQYF
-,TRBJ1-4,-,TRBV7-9,TGTGCCAGCAGCTTACAATCCGGGACGCCGAATGAAAAACTGTTTTTT,CASSLQSGTPNEKLFF
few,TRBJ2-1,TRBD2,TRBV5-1,TGCGCCAGCAGCTTGGGGGCGGGAGGGATATCCTTCTTC,CASSLGAGGISFF
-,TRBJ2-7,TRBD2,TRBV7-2,TGTGCCAGCAGCTTAGGCGGGAGACCCGCCGGTACCTACGAGCAGTACTTC,CASSLGGRPAGTYEQYF
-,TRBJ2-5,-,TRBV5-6,TGTGCCAGCAGCGGCCGTCGGACCGGTGAGACCCAGTACTTC,CASSGRRTGETQYF
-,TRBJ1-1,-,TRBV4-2,TGTGCCAGCAGCCAAGGGGTGGGCACAACTAACACTGAAGCTTTCTTT,CASSQGVGTTNTEAFF
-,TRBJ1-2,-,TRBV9,TGTGCCAGCAGCGTTGGGGTGGATCCTAACTATGGCTACACCTTC,CASSVGVDPNYGYTF
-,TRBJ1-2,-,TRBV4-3,TGCGCCAGCAGCCAAGAAGGTGGTGGGGCGTCCTATGGCTACACCTTC,CASSQEGGGASYGYTF
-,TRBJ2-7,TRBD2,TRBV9,TGTGCCAGCAGCGTAGGTCCTAGCGGGATACCTTACGAGCAGTACTTC,CASSVGPSGIPYEQYF
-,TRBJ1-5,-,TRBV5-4,TGTGCCAGCAGCCAGAGCGGGGGACATCAGCCCCAGCATTTT,CASSQSGGHQPQHF
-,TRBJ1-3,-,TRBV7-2,TGTGCCAGCAGCTTTGTGGGGAGCTCTGGAAACACCATATATTTT,CASSFVGSSGNTIYF
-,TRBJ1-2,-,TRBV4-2,TGTGCCAGCAGCCAAGCTCGAGGAGGCTACACCTTC,CASSQARGGYTF
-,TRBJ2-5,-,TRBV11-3,TGTGCCAGCAGCCCGGATAGCGCTCAAGAGACCCAGTACTTC,CASSPDSAQETQYF
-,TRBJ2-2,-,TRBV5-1,TGCGCCAGCAGCTTGGGGTTAGGAAACACCGGGGAGCTGTTTTTT,CASSLGLGNTGELFF
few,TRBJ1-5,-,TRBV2,TGTGCCAGCAGTGGGCAGGTGGGTCAGCCCCAGCATTTT,CASSGQVGQPQHF